This TCR beta chain comes out of a study of blood T cell repertoires in COVID-19. This clone has just a few counts. The CDR3 is 12 residues long. Looked up from germline, CDR1 is LGHNT and CDR2 is FRNRAP. Trimming shortened V by 0 bases and J by 9 bases, and 6 bases separated the two germline ends. Sequencing used immunoSEQ multiplex PCR; TCRdb keeps in-frame clones, though not all of them. The sample has more than 200,000 clones; 88% are singletons. This rearrangement joins TRBV12-5 to TRBJ1-5; D ambiguous. This sequence originates from a woman aged 30 to 39 with COVID-19, enrolled during active disease. The sequenced sample consisted of peripheral blood. The CDR3 here is CASGLVTRPQHF. The CDR3 nucleotides are TGTGCTAGTGGTTTGGTAACGCGGCCCCAGCATTTT. Full variable domain (remainder filled in from reference TRBV12-5 and TRBJ1-5): DARVTQTPRHKVTEMGQEVTMRCQPILGHNTVFWYRQTMMQGLELLAYFRNRAPLDDSGMPKDRFSAEMPDATLATLKIQPSEPRDSAVYFCASGLVTRPQHFGDGTRLSIL.